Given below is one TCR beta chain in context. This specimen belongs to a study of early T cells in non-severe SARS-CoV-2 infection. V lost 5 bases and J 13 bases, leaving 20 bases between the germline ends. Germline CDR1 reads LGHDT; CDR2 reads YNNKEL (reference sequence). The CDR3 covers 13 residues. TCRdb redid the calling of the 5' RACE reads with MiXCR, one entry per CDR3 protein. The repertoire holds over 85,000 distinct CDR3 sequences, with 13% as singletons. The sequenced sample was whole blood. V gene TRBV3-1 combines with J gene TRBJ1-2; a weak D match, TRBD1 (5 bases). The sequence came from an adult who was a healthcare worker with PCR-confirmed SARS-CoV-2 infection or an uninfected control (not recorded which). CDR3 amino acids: CASSYQDQGSTTF. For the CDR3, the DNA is TGTGCCAGCAGCTACCAAGATCAGGGAAGTACCACCTTC.